A single sample gave rise to the 26 T cell receptor beta chains below, sequenced in a study of siplizumab effects on memory and regulatory T cells. TCRdb keeps only in-frame clones here, not all; method: immunoSEQ multiplex PCR. The sample holds about 120,000 clones, around 95% seen once. Sequencing used non-Treg CD4+ T cells sorted from blood. These receptors originate from a human donor in good health.

The genes are TRBV29-1 and TRBJ1-1; 9 bases match TRBD1. The CDR3 is 14 amino acids. Germline V gives CDR1 SQVTM, CDR2 ANQGSEA. V lost 4 bases, J lost 4 bases, and 7 bases stayed unmatched. CDR3 sequence (DNA): TGCAGCGTTGTCCAGGACAGGGGTGGCACTGAAGCTTTCTTT. Its translation is CSVVQDRGGTEAFF.

This chain links TRBV5-1 with TRBJ1-2; maybe TRBD1 (6 bases). Trimming cost V 0 bases and J 5 bases, with 11 bases left between them. CDR1 and CDR2 (germline): SGHRS, YFSETQ. This CDR3 is built from 14 residues. Here the CDR3 DNA reads TGCGCCAGCAGCTTGGAGGGGGTCCGGTATGGCTACACCTTC. It specifies CASSLEGVRYGYTF.

The chain is built from TRBV11-3 and TRBJ2-7; D possibly corresponds to TRBD1 (7 bases). The CDR3 spans 11 residues. The germline V gene has CDR1 SGHNT and CDR2 YENEEA. The ends were cut back, 5 bases at V and 12 bases at J, with 14 bases in the middle. The DNA of the CDR3 is TGTGCCAGCAGCGGAGGGACAGTCACGTACTTC. Translated: CASSGGTVTYF.

This chain uses TRBV7-2 with TRBJ2-5, with D perhaps matching TRBD2 (6 bases). CDR3 length equals 13 residues. Per germline, CDR1 SGHTA and CDR2 FQGNSA. Trimming left V 4 bases short and J 4 bases short, with 10 bases between. As DNA, the CDR3 is TGTGCCAGCAGCTGGGGACTTTTAGAGACCCAGTACTTC. It translates to CASSWGLLETQYF.

J is TRBJ2-5 and V is TRBV9; the D gene is possibly TRBD2 (7 bases). The CDR3 consists of 16 residues. Trimming left V 4 bases short and J 1 base short, with 17 bases between. From germline, CDR1 is SGDLS and CDR2 YYNGEE. The DNA of the CDR3 is TGTGCCAGCAGCCCGCTAGAGGGGGGGGCCCAAGAGACCCAGTACTTC. Translating it yields CASSPLEGGAQETQYF. The variable domain in full, with the rest retrieved from reference TRBV9 and TRBJ2-5, is DSGVTQTPKHLITATGQRVTLRCSPRSGDLSVYWYQQSLDQGLQFLIQYYNGEERAKGNILERFSAQQFPDLHSELNLSSLELGDSALYFCASSPLEGGAQETQYFGPGTRLLVL.

CDR3 nucleotide sequence: TGTGCTAGTGGCCCCCAGACAGGGGGTAATGAAAAACTGTTTTTT. Its translation is CASGPQTGGNEKLFF. The chain recombines TRBV12-5 with TRBJ1-4; 9 bases line up with TRBD1. The CDR3 is made up of 15 amino acids. CDR1 and CDR2 from the germline V gene are LGHNT and FRNRAP. V was clipped by 6 bases and J by 4 bases; unmatched bases: 6.

The chain carries TRBV12-5 and TRBJ1-1; D gene unclear. The CDR3 totals 14 residues. Germline assignment: CDR1 LGHNT and CDR2 FRNRAP. V lost 2 bases and J 3 bases, leaving 10 bases between the germline ends. The CDR3 DNA reads as TGTGCTAGTGGTTTGCCGGGTCAGGACACTGAAGCTTTCTTT. Translating gives CASGLPGQDTEAFF.

The chain recombines TRBV5-1 with TRBJ2-5, with a possible D match to TRBD1 (6 bases). The CDR3 length is 14 residues. Germline-derived CDR1 and CDR2 are SGHRS and YFSETQ. V lost 7 bases to trimming and J lost 1 base, with 14 bases between them. This CDR3 reads CASQFGQLQETQYF. CDR3 nucleotide sequence: TGCGCCAGCCAATTTGGACAGCTCCAAGAGACCCAGTACTTC.

This chain connects TRBV6-5 to TRBJ2-5; 10 bases are a match to TRBD2. Matching the DNA end better, TRBJ2-7 makes the J call doubtful. The V gene's germline CDR1 is MNHEY and CDR2 SVGAGI. This CDR3 is 14 amino acids long. The CDR3 sequence: CASSFGLAVNEQYF. The CDR3 DNA reads TGTGCCAGCAGTTTCGGACTAGCGGTAAACGAGCAGTACTTC.

The chain recombines TRBV10-3 with TRBJ2-7; D ambiguous. The V end lost 0 bases, the J end lost 0 bases, and 9 bases lay between the germline ends. This CDR3 has 15 amino acids. Germline CDR1 ENHRY, CDR2 SYGVKD. The CDR3 DNA reads as TGTGCCATCAGTGAGTCTGGACCCCTCTCCTACGAGCAGTACTTC. It specifies CAISESGPLSYEQYF.

The rearrangement joins TRBV19 to TRBJ1-5; weak D call: TRBD1 (5 bases). The germline gives CDR1 LNHDA, CDR2 SQIVND (reference sequence). V lost 2 bases, J lost 0 bases, and 17 bases lay in between. This CDR3 contains 18 residues. The CDR3 loop is CASSISRDSPNSNQPQHF. In nucleotides, the CDR3 is TGTGCCAGTAGTATATCCAGGGATTCACCTAATAGCAATCAGCCCCAGCATTTT.

This chain joins TRBV13 and TRBJ1-2; D not certain. Trimming removed 1 base from V and 4 bases from J, with 10 bases in between. CDR1 is PRHDT and CDR2 is FYEKMQ in the germline V gene (reference sequence). This CDR3 has 14 amino acids. The CDR3 here is CASSLEGVGYGYTF. The CDR3 region has the DNA TGTGCCAGCAGCTTAGAGGGAGTGGGCTATGGCTACACCTTC.

The chain couples TRBV6-1 to TRBJ1-2; no definite D call. Trimming removed 2 bases from V and 6 bases from J, with 13 bases in between. Germline V gene data show CDR1 as MNHNS and CDR2 as SASEGT. The CDR3 extends over 14 amino acids. The CDR3 spells CASSETGVRDGYTF. The CDR3 DNA follows: TGTGCCAGCAGTGAAACCGGGGTTCGGGATGGCTACACCTTC.

V is TRBV7-9 and J is TRBJ2-7; D is uncertain. Germline CDR1 and CDR2: SEHNR and FQNEAQ (reference sequence). The CDR3 extends over 12 amino acids. V was clipped by 0 bases and J by 8 bases, with 8 bases between them. The CDR3: CASSLADSKQYF. In DNA, the CDR3 is TGTGCCAGCAGCTTAGCCGATAGCAAGCAGTACTTC. The whole variable domain, remainder taken from reference TRBV7-9 and TRBJ2-7, is DTGVSQNPRHKITKRGQNVTFRCDPISEHNRLYWYRQTLGQGPEFLTYFQNEAQLEKSRLLSDRFSAERPKGSFSTLEIQRTEQGDSAMYLCASSLADSKQYFGPGTRLTVT.

The chain links TRBV18 to TRBJ2-5; 14 bases match TRBD2. This CDR3 region has 19 residues. The germline V gene encodes CDR1 KGHSH and CDR2 LQKENI. The junction had 13 bases not matched to a gene; V was cut back by 3 bases and J by 4 bases. The chain's CDR3 is CASSPRLAGGPVRGETQYF. DNA for the CDR3: TGTGCCAGCTCACCCCGACTAGCGGGGGGGCCGGTACGGGGAGAGACCCAGTACTTC.

V gene TRBV6-1 combines with J gene TRBJ1-3; a possible D gene is TRBD1 (5 bases). CDR1 MNHNS and CDR2 SASEGT come from the germline V gene. The V gene lost 6 bases and the J gene lost 1 base, with 13 bases spanning the gap. This CDR3 region has 15 residues. CDR3 nucleotide sequence: TGTGCCAGCAGGGAATCGGGACCTTCTGGAAACACCATATATTTT. Translating it yields CASRESGPSGNTIYF.

This chain links TRBV9 with TRBJ2-5; the match to TRBD2 covers 7 bases. Judging by the DNA end, TRBJ2-7 fits better; the J call may be wrong. The V gene's germline CDR1 is SGDLS and CDR2 YYNGEE. The CDR3 sequence is 12 residues long. The CDR3 sequence: CASSLSGGEQYF. The DNA of the CDR3 is TGTGCCAGCAGCCTATCGGGGGGCGAGCAGTACTTC.

The chain uses TRBV5-4 and TRBJ2-3; D not certain. This CDR3 spans 14 amino acids. Trimming pared 1 base from V and 0 bases from J, leaving 6 bases between. CDR1 and CDR2 (germline): SGHNT, YYREEE (reference sequence). The CDR3 DNA sequence: TGTGCCAGCAGCTTGTTAGGCAGCACAGATACGCAGTATTTT. Its translation: CASSLLGSTDTQYF.

This chain connects TRBV18 to TRBJ1-6; possibly TRBD1 for D (6 bases). V was cut by 3 bases and J by 5 bases, with 14 bases left in between. Germline lookup yields CDR1 KGHSH and CDR2 LQKENI. The CDR3 runs to 16 residues. The CDR3 DNA follows: TGTGCCAGCTCACCCCGTCGAGGGGGGGATAATTCACCCCTCCACTTT. Residues: CASSPRRGGDNSPLHF.

J is TRBJ2-6 and V is TRBV2; no reliable D call. CDR3 length equals 13 residues. V was trimmed by 9 bases and J by 3 bases, leaving 9 bases between them. Germline V gives CDR1 SNHLY, CDR2 FYNNEI. This CDR3 reads CARRWGGANVLTF. The CDR3 DNA reads as TGTGCCAGACGGTGGGGTGGGGCCAACGTCCTGACTTTC.

The chain recombines TRBV5-1 with TRBJ2-3; 12 bases map to TRBD2. V trimming: 2 bases; J trimming: 5 bases; junction bases outside the gene matches: 9. The length of the CDR3 is 17 residues. CDR1 and CDR2 (germline): SGHRS, YFSETQ. The CDR3 loop reads CASSFTGLAGSGDTQYF. The DNA for the CDR3 is TGCGCCAGCAGCTTTACCGGACTAGCGGGAAGTGGAGATACGCAGTATTTT.

The chain recombines TRBV5-6 with TRBJ2-3; 11 bases fit TRBD2. The CDR3 extends over 14 amino acids. From germline, CDR1 is SGHDT and CDR2 YYEEEE. J was trimmed by 5 bases and V by 1 base; bases with no gene match: 0. CDR3 bases: TGTGCCAGCAGCTTGACTAGCGGGGGAGATACGCAGTATTTT. Translation: CASSLTSGGDTQYF.

The V gene is TRBV5-1, the J gene TRBJ1-5, with D perhaps matching TRBD1 (6 bases). Deletions cut 0 bases from V and 4 bases from J, with 11 bases between. Germline CDR1 and CDR2: SGHRS and YFSETQ. This CDR3 spans 15 amino acids. CDR3 sequence reads: CASSLEGRGNQPQHF. The CDR3, as DNA: TGCGCCAGCAGCTTGGAGGGAAGGGGGAATCAGCCCCAGCATTTT. Using reference TRBV5-1 and TRBJ1-5 for the parts outside the CDR3, the full variable domain is KAGVTQTPRYLIKTRGQQVTLSCSPISGHRSVSWYQQTPGQGLQFLFEYFSETQRNKGNFPGRFSGRQFSNSRSEMNVSTLELGDSALYLCASSLEGRGNQPQHFGDGTRLSIL.

The chain links TRBV21-1 to TRBJ2-1; the table gives TRBD2 as D, unverified against the DNA. TRBV21-1 is marked as a pseudogene. The CDR3 totals 16 residues. The CDR3 DNA is TGTGCCAGCAGCCCGCGGGGGAGGCGGTACTACAATGAGCAGTTCTTC. Amino acids: CASSPRGRRYYNEQFF.

This rearrangement joins TRBV5-4 to TRBJ2-5, with TRBD2 identical over 7 bases. This CDR3 is 16 amino acids long. The junction had 13 bases not matched to a gene; V was cut back by 3 bases and J by 5 bases. In germline, CDR1 is SGHNT, CDR2 YYREEE (reference sequence). The CDR3 here is CASSSRDYAAVETQYF. CDR3 DNA sequence: TGTGCCAGCAGCTCCCGGGACTACGCGGCGGTGGAGACCCAGTACTTC.

This clone has only a few counts. For the CDR3, the DNA is TGTGCCAGCAGCTTGAGACAGCAGAACACCGGGGAGCTGTTTTTT. Its translation: CASSLRQQNTGELFF. V and J are TRBV5-5 and TRBJ2-2; the D gene is possibly TRBD1 (5 bases). The CDR3 runs 15 residues. Germline V CDR1 and CDR2: SGHKS, YYEKEE (reference sequence). Trimming left V 1 base short and J 1 base short, with 8 bases between.